Below, one T cell receptor (beta chain) is given with its context. Its specificity is unknown. TCRdb independently ran MiXCR on the reads; one entry per CDR3 protein. The sample yields roughly 70,000 distinct CDR3 sequences, 20% to 25% seen once. This entry is derived from a study of T cell repertoires in cytomegalovirus infection. As for the study in general: The authors relied on CMV epitopes, both recently identified HLA-C-restricted and well-studied HLA-B-restricted. Public TCR beta signatures marked donors with CMV infection and the matching HLA.

Study results and limitations: Dominating the ex vivo response were TCR beta clonotypes that were CMV-specific and HLA-C-restricted. Summed public TCR beta family frequency identified CMV carriers bearing the relevant HLA.

Trimming removed 5 bases from V and 4 bases from J, with 17 bases in between. CDR1 and CDR2 (germline): MDHEN, SYDVKM. This CDR3 is built from 15 residues. The sample here was CD8+ T cells from cultured PBMCs, taken from culture after CMV antigen stimulation. The TCR was taken from a human donor in good health (CMV status not recorded). Some clones in this sample may be carry-over from other donors' samples. This chain connects TRBV28 to TRBJ1-2, with D possibly matching TRBD1 (6 bases). CDR3 DNA: TGTGCCAGCAGTCCTAGGGGGAACCCTACCTATGGCTACACCTTC. It specifies CASSPRGNPTYGYTF.